The clone carrying this TCR beta chain was recorded once. Its target is unknown. This sample was included in a study of T cell responses to AZD1222 COVID-19 vaccine. Looking at the study overall: Investigators merged groups given second doses at roughly 4 or roughly 12 weeks. Study-wide findings and caveats: Unmutated regions of variants are reportedly targeted by nearly half of spike-specific TCRs.

Germline CDR1 is MDHEN and CDR2 is SYDVKM. Trimming cost V 1 base and J 7 bases; bases outside gene matches: 5. This CDR3 is built from 15 residues. Some clones are missing from TCRdb's copy, which holds only in-frame ones; the method was immunoSEQ multiplex PCR. This repertoire shows approximately 120,000 clones, around 93% found once; its top ten account for about 1.1%. The gene calls are TRBV28 and TRBJ2-2; 8 bases align to TRBD1. The specimen was peripheral blood, collected on day 0 of AZD1222 vaccination. This clonotype originated in an adult in good health. CDR3 in DNA: TGTGCCAGCAGTTTATCAGGGGGCGCGAACGGGGAGCTGTTTTTT. Translating it yields CASSLSGGANGELFF.